The 11 T cell receptor beta chains below were found in one sample sequenced in a study of T cell repertoires in ileal Crohn's disease. The assay was immunoSEQ multiplex PCR, and TCRdb's table has in-frame clones only and misses some. This sample has several thousand clones, with about four fifths found just once. The sequenced sample was ileal tissue. These receptors were collected from an adult with Crohn's disease.

The V and J genes are TRBV9 and TRBJ1-1, with 8 bases aligning to TRBD1. V dropped 4 bases and J dropped 0; count of bases not matched to a gene: 5. Germline V CDR1 and CDR2: SGDLS, YYNGEE. The CDR3 contains 15 residues. CDR3 residues: CASSSRDRMNTEAFF. The CDR3 DNA reads as TGTGCCAGCAGCTCTCGGGACAGGATGAACACTGAAGCTTTCTTT. Drawing the rest from reference TRBV9 and TRBJ1-1, the complete variable domain is DSGVTQTPKHLITATGQRVTLRCSPRSGDLSVYWYQQSLDQGLQFLIQYYNGEERAKGNILERFSAQQFPDLHSELNLSSLELGDSALYFCASSSRDRMNTEAFFGQGTRLTVV.

This clone was seen a handful of times. The CDR3 loop reads CASTGDLYNEQFF. CDR3 nucleotides: TGTGCCAGCACCGGGGATCTTTACAATGAGCAGTTCTTC. The chain is built from TRBV2 and TRBJ2-1, with D maybe TRBD2 (5 bases). The CDR3 loop spans 13 amino acids. V was cut by 7 bases and J by 4 bases, with 11 bases left in between. CDR1 is SNHLY, CDR2 FYNNEI, per germline.

J is TRBJ2-5 and V is TRBV30; 7 nucleotides align to TRBD1. Germline lookup yields CDR1 GTSNPN and CDR2 SVGIG (reference sequence). V was clipped by 0 bases and J by 1 base; unmatched bases: 2. This CDR3 is 14 amino acids long. CDR3 residues: CAWSVGTAQETQYF. DNA of the CDR3: TGTGCCTGGAGTGTGGGGACAGCCCAAGAGACCCAGTACTTC.

A few counts support this clone. Its ends do not fully match the called genes, so a read error is possible. V is TRBV5-6 and J is TRBJ1-2; D possibly corresponds to TRBD1 (6 bases). The CDR3 is 14 residues long. Germline V gene lookup returns CDR1 SGHDT and CDR2 YYEEEE. The CDR3 DNA sequence: TGTGCCAGCAGCTTGGTCTTAGTGAGAGGGGGTCCTGCCTTC. It specifies CASSLVLVRGGPAF.

V and J are TRBV7-9 and TRBJ1-2; D is perhaps TRBD1 (5 bases). This CDR3 is 14 amino acids long. Germline CDR1 SEHNR, CDR2 FQNEAQ (reference sequence). V lost 2 bases to trimming and J lost 9 bases, with 16 bases between them. This CDR3 is CASSLRQGGGSYTF. CDR3 sequence (DNA): TGTGCCAGCAGCTTACGGCAGGGAGGTGGGAGCTACACCTTC.

V is TRBV11-3 and J is TRBJ2-2; D is perhaps TRBD1 (6 bases). Germline V gene sequence: CDR1 SGHNT, CDR2 YENEEA. The CDR3 has 16 amino acids. Trimming shortened V by 4 bases and J by 0 bases, and 12 bases separated the two germline ends. The CDR3 here is CASSWGHNANTGELFF. The CDR3 DNA reads TGTGCCAGCAGCTGGGGACATAACGCGAACACCGGGGAGCTGTTTTTT.

The V gene is TRBV19, the J gene TRBJ1-2; possibly TRBD1 for D (6 bases). The length of the CDR3 is 16 residues. V was cut by 3 bases and J by 6 bases, with 20 bases left in between. Germline V gene sequence: CDR1 LNHDA, CDR2 SQIVND (reference sequence). CDR3 protein: CASSMANSQGYHGYTF. Here the CDR3 DNA reads TGTGCCAGTAGTATGGCGAATAGTCAGGGGTACCATGGCTACACCTTC.

The gene calls are TRBV2 and TRBJ2-3; 10 nucleotides agree with TRBD2. The germline V gene has CDR1 SNHLY and CDR2 FYNNEI. The CDR3 is made up of 14 amino acids. After removal of 7 bases from V and 4 bases from J, the junction contained 5 bases not matched to a gene. CDR3 amino acids: CASTRTSGSDTQYF. The CDR3, as DNA: TGTGCCAGCACCAGGACTAGCGGATCAGATACGCAGTATTTT. Together with reference TRBV2 and TRBJ2-3, the CDR3 gives the full variable domain: EPEVTQTPSHQVTQMGQEVILRCVPISNHLYFYWYRQILGQKVEFLVSFYNNEISEKSEIFDDQFSVERPDGSNFTLKIRSTKLEDSAMYFCASTRTSGSDTQYFGPGTRLTVL.

The chain is built from TRBV5-1 and TRBJ2-4; TRBD1 matches 10 bases. Germline CDR1 reads SGHRS; CDR2 reads YFSETQ. V lost 4 bases to trimming and J lost 9 bases; unmatched junction nucleotides: 7. The CDR3 consists of 14 residues. The DNA for the CDR3 is TGCGCCAGCAGCCCGGACAGGGGGGACGGCATTCAGTACTTC. It yields the protein CASSPDRGDGIQYF.

V is TRBV12-5 and J is TRBJ2-3; a weak D match, TRBD2 (5 bases). Germline V gene sequence: CDR1 LGHNT, CDR2 FRNRAP. Trimming took off 4 bases at V and 0 bases at J, with 23 bases between the two ends. The CDR3 has 19 amino acids. CDR3 sequence reads: CASGSILDGKLSSTDTQYF. CDR3 bases: TGTGCTAGTGGTTCAATCCTCGACGGGAAACTATCTAGCACAGATACGCAGTATTTT.

The J gene is TRBJ2-6, the V gene TRBV4-3; TRBD1 aligns across 7 bases. The germline V gene has CDR1 LGHNA and CDR2 YSLEER. The ends lost 1 base at V and 2 bases at J; junction bases unmatched: 2. The CDR3 runs 16 residues. The CDR3 loop is CASSQADRAGANVLTF. The CDR3 nucleotides are TGCGCCAGCAGCCAAGCAGACAGGGCTGGGGCCAACGTCCTGACTTTC.